These 9 T cell receptor beta chains came from one sample sequenced in a study of blood T cell repertoires in COVID-19. The data were produced by immunoSEQ multiplex PCR, yet TCRdb's version contains in-frame clones alone and is incomplete. The table shows 95,000 to 150,000 clones, with roughly 90% occurring only once. Material: peripheral blood. All receptors derive from a man in his forties with acute or convalescent COVID-19.

V and J are TRBV6-5 and TRBJ2-2; maybe TRBD1 (5 bases). The length of the CDR3 is 14 residues. V lost 0 bases to trimming and J lost 7 bases, with 9 bases between them. CDR1 MNHEY and CDR2 SVGAGI come from the germline V gene. Written as DNA, the CDR3 is TGTGCCAGCAGTTACTCCCAGGGTAGCGGGGAGCTGTTTTTT. Protein: CASSYSQGSGELFF.

This clone was seen only a few times. The chain joins TRBV21-1 to TRBJ2-7; whether TRBD2, the table's D call, matches the DNA was not checked. TRBV21-1 constitutes a pseudogene. This CDR3 region has 20 residues. CDR3 in DNA: TGTGCCAGCAGCAAAGCTTTACTCGGTGGTCCCCTAGCGGGAGGCCACGAGCAGTACTTC. Encoded protein: CASSKALLGGPLAGGHEQYF.

This sequence joins TRBV5-6 and TRBJ2-3; 10 bases are shared with TRBD2. The CDR3 loop spans 16 amino acids. Germline CDR1 and CDR2: SGHDT and YYEEEE. The J segment lost 0 bases and the V segment lost 4 bases, leaving 5 bases of the junction unmatched. The CDR3 loop is CASSQGLAHSTDTQYF. In DNA, the CDR3 is TGTGCCAGCAGCCAGGGACTAGCGCATAGCACAGATACGCAGTATTTT.

The rearrangement joins TRBV10-3 to TRBJ2-3; tentatively, D is TRBD1 (6 bases). The CDR3 contains 16 residues. Germline CDR1 ENHRY, CDR2 SYGVKD. V lost 11 bases and J 2 bases, leaving 23 bases between the germline ends. DNA for the CDR3: TGTGCCTCTGGACAGCTCGACAAGGGGACCACAGATACGCAGTATTTT. Its translation: CASGQLDKGTTDTQYF.

The chain recombines TRBV27 with TRBJ1-5; TRBD1 agrees at 7 bases. The ends lost 4 bases at V and 1 base at J; junction bases unmatched: 4. The CDR3 consists of 15 residues. Germline lookup yields CDR1 MNHEY and CDR2 SMNVEV (reference sequence). The CDR3, as DNA: TGTGCCAGCAGTTCGACGACAGGGAGCAATCAGCCCCAGCATTTT. As protein: CASSSTTGSNQPQHF.

This chain uses TRBV20-1 with TRBJ2-2, with 8 bases aligning to TRBD2. The CDR3 consists of 16 residues. The germline gives CDR1 DFQATT, CDR2 SNEGSKA (reference sequence). Trimming removed 3 bases from V and 7 bases from J; junction bases left unmatched: 13. CDR3 coding DNA: TGCAGTGCTAGTAGGAGGCGGGGGGCCAGTAGCGGGGAGCTGTTTTTT. Its protein product is CSASRRRGASSGELFF.

Only one count was recorded for this clone. The V call is TRBV18, the J call TRBJ2-1; D perhaps matches TRBD2 (5 bases). The CDR3 totals 15 residues. Germline CDR1 is KGHSH and CDR2 is LQKENI. The germline V and J ends were trimmed by 2 bases and 7 bases, with 15 bases remaining between them. The chain's CDR3 is CASSPSSHRGNEQFF. The CDR3 coding sequence is TGTGCCAGCTCACCATCCTCTCACAGAGGGAATGAGCAGTTCTTC.

This clone has more than one count but fewer than ten. DNA of the CDR3: TGCGCCAGCAGCTTGGGGACAGGGATGAGCAATCAGCCCCAGCATTTT. Amino acids: CASSLGTGMSNQPQHF. The chain couples TRBV5-1 to TRBJ1-5; 8 bases line up with TRBD1. CDR3 size: 16 residues. Trimming took 0 bases from V and 1 from J; bases not matched to a gene: 3. The germline gives CDR1 SGHRS, CDR2 YFSETQ.

The rearrangement links TRBV2 to TRBJ1-2; D not certain. The CDR3 contains 13 residues. CDR1 is SNHLY and CDR2 is FYNNEI in the germline V gene. V was pared by 2 bases and J by 3 bases, with 7 bases between. CDR3 coding DNA: TGTGCCAGCAGTGAACGCGCGGACTATGGCTACACCTTC. Amino acid sequence: CASSERADYGYTF.